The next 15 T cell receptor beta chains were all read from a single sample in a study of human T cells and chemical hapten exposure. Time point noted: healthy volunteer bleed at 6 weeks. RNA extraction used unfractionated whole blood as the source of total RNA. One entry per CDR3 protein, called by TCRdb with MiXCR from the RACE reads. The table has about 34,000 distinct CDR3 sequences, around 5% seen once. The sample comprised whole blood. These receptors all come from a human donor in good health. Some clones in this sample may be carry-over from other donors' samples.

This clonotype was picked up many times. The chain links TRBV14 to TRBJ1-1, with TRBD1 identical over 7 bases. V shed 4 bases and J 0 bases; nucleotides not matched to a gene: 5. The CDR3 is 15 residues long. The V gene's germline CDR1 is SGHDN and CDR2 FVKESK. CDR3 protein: CASSPVTGVNTEAFF. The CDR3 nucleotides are TGTGCCAGCAGCCCCGTAACAGGGGTGAACACTGAAGCTTTCTTT.

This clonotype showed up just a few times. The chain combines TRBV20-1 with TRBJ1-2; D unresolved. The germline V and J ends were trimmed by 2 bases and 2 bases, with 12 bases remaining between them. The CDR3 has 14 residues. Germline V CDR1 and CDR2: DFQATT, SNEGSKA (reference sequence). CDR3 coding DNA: TGCAGTGCTAGACAGGATGGACTAAACTATGGCTACACCTTC. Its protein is CSARQDGLNYGYTF.

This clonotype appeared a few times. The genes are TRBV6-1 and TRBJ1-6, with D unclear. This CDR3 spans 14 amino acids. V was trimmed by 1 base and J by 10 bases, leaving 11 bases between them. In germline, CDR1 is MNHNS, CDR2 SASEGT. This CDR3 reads CASSEESTLSPLHF. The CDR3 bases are TGTGCCAGCAGTGAAGAATCAACCTTGTCACCCCTCCACTTT.

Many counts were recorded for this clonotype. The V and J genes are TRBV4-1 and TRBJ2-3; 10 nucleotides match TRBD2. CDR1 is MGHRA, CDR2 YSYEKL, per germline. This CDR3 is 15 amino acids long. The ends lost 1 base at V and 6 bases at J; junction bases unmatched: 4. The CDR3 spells CASSQGAGGIDTQYF. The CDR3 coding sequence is TGCGCCAGCAGCCAAGGAGCGGGGGGGATTGATACGCAGTATTTT.

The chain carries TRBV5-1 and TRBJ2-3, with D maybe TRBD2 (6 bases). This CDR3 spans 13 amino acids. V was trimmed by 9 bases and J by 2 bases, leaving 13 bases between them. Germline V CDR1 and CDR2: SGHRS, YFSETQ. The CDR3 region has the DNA TGCGCCACCCGGGACTCCTTCACAGATACGCAGTATTTT. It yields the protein CATRDSFTDTQYF.

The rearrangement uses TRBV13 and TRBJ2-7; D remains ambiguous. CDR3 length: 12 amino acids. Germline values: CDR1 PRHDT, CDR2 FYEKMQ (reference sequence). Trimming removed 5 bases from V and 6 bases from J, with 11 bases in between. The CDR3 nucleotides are TGTGCCAGCAGCCTTCAGAGTCCCGAGCAGTACTTC. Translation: CASSLQSPEQYF.

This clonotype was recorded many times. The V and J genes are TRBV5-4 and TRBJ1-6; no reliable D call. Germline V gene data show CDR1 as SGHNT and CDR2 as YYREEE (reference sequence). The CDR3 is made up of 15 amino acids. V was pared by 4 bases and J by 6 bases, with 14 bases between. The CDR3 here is CASSRDTVTNSPLHF. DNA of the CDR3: TGTGCCAGCAGCCGAGACACAGTAACTAATTCACCCCTCCACTTT.

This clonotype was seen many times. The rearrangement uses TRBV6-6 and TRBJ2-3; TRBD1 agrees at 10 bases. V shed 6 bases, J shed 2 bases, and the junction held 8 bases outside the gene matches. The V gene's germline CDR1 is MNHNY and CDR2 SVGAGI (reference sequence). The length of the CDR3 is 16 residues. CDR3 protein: CASSPGQGGDTDTQYF. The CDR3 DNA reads TGTGCCAGCAGCCCTGGACAGGGGGGTGACACAGATACGCAGTATTTT.

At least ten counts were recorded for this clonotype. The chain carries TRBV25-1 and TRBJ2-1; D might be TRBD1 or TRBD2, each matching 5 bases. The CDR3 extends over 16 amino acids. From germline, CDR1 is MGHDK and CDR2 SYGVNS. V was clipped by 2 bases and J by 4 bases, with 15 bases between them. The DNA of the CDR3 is TGTGCCAGCAGTGAAGACCATGGGGGTTGGTACAATGAGCAGTTCTTC. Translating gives CASSEDHGGWYNEQFF.

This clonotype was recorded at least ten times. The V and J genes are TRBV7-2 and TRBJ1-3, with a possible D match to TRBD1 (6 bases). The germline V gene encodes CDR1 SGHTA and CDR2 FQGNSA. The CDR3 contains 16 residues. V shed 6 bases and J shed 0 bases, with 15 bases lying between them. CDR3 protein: CASSRGTPSSGNTIYF. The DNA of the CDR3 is TGTGCCAGCAGTCGCGGGACACCGAGCTCTGGAAACACCATATATTTT.

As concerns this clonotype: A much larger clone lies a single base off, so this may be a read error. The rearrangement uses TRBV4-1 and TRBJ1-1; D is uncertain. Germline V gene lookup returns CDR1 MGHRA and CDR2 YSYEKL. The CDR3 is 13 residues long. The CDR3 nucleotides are TGCGCCAGCAGCCAAGAGCGGAACACTGAAGCTTCCTTT. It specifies CASSQERNTEASF.

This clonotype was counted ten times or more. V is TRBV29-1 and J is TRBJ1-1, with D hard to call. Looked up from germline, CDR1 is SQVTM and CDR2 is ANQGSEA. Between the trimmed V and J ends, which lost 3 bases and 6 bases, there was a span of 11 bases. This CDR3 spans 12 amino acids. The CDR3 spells CSVDGFVAEAFF. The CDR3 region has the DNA TGCAGCGTTGACGGGTTTGTCGCTGAAGCTTTCTTT.

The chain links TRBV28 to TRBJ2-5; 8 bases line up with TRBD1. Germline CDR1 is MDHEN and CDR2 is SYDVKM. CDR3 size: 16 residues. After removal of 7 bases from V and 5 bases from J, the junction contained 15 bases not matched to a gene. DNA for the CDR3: TGTGCCAGCACCCCCGGGACAGGCTATGTGGGGGAGACCCAGTACTTC. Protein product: CASTPGTGYVGETQYF.

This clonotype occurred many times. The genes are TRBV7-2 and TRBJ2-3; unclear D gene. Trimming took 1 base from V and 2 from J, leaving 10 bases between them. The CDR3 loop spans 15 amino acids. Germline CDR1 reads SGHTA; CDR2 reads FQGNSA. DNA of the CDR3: TGTGCCAGCAGCTTAGATCGGTTCTTCACAGATACGCAGTATTTT. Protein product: CASSLDRFFTDTQYF.

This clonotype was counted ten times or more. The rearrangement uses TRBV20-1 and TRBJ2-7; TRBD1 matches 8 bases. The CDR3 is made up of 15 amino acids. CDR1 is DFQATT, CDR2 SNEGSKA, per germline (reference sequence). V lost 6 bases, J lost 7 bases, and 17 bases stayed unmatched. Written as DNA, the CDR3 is TGCAGTGCCCCGCCGCCGGGACAGGCTTTGGGGGAGCAGTACTTC. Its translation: CSAPPPGQALGEQYF.